A single sample gave rise to the 18 T cell receptor beta chains below, sequenced in a study of blood T cell repertoires in COVID-19. This table comes from immunoSEQ multiplex PCR, and its TCRdb copy is limited to in-frame clones, with some not included. The table includes a few hundred thousand clones, roughly 90% detected once. The sample taken for sequencing was PBMCs or T cells enriched from blood (not recorded which). These receptors came from a woman aged 18-35 years with acute COVID-19.

The CDR3 bases are TGTGCCAGCAGCAAACCAAAGACAGGATCCTACGAGCAGTACTTC. Its protein product is CASSKPKTGSYEQYF. The rearrangement uses TRBV7-9 and TRBJ2-7, with D tentatively TRBD1 (6 bases). This CDR3 is 15 amino acids long. In germline, CDR1 is SEHNR, CDR2 FQNEAQ (reference sequence). V gave up 5 bases and J gave up 1 base, with 15 bases separating them.

The CDR3 nucleotides read TGTGCCAGTAGTATGGGACTAGCGGGAGCCAGCACAGATACGCAGTATTTT. It is translated as CASSMGLAGASTDTQYF. The chain employs TRBV19 and TRBJ2-3; the match to TRBD2 covers 14 bases. V shed 3 bases and J 0 bases; nucleotides not matched to a gene: 2. This CDR3 comprises 17 residues. Germline V gene sequence: CDR1 LNHDA, CDR2 SQIVND (reference sequence).

V gene TRBV7-6 combines with J gene TRBJ2-5, with 7 nucleotides matching TRBD1. The CDR3 length is 16 residues. V was clipped by 2 bases and J by 8 bases; unmatched bases: 14. Germline V gene data show CDR1 as SGHVS and CDR2 as FNYEAQ. The chain's CDR3 is CASSLQQWGQSGTQYF. The DNA of the CDR3 is TGTGCCAGCAGCTTACAGCAATGGGGACAGAGCGGAACCCAGTACTTC.

The J gene is TRBJ2-2, the V gene TRBV7-3, with D perhaps TRBD1 (7 bases). Trimming stripped 4 bases from V and 0 bases from J, with 18 bases between. The CDR3 length is 18 residues. Germline-derived CDR1 and CDR2 are SGHTA and FQGTGA. Written as DNA, the CDR3 is TGTGCCAGCAGCTCCAACGGAGGGGACAGACCGAACACCGGGGAGCTGTTTTTT. The encoded protein is CASSSNGGDRPNTGELFF.

The chain combines TRBV2 with TRBJ2-7, with 11 bases matching TRBD2. Per germline, CDR1 SNHLY and CDR2 FYNNEI. J lost 1 base, V lost 2 bases, and 1 base had no gene match. The CDR3 contains 15 residues. The CDR3 is CASSERLAGSYEQYF. CDR3 in DNA: TGTGCCAGCAGTGAACGACTAGCGGGATCCTACGAGCAGTACTTC.

This clone was counted a single time. This rearrangement joins TRBV18 to TRBJ1-1; 9 nucleotides match TRBD1. Germline V lookup: CDR1 KGHSH, CDR2 LQKENI. This CDR3 region has 17 residues. The V and J ends lost 2 bases and 1 base, in that order; junction bases with no gene match: 8. The CDR3 reads CASSPSFTGGSNTEAFF. CDR3 bases: TGTGCCAGCTCACCAAGTTTCACAGGGGGCTCGAACACTGAAGCTTTCTTT. The variable domain in full, completed from reference TRBV18 and TRBJ1-1, reads NAGVMQNPRHLVRRRGQEARLRCSPMKGHSHVYWYRQLPEEGLKFMVYLQKENIIDESGMPKERFSAEFPKEGPSILRIQQVVRGDSAAYFCASSPSFTGGSNTEAFFGQGTRLTVV.

The chain couples TRBV28 to TRBJ1-6; the D gene is possibly TRBD1 (5 bases). Germline V gene data show CDR1 as MDHEN and CDR2 as SYDVKM. Trimming took 4 bases from V and 12 from J, leaving 10 bases between them. This CDR3 region has 12 residues. This CDR3 is CASSSVDRPLHF. CDR3 nucleotides: TGTGCCAGCAGTTCAGTTGACAGACCCCTCCACTTT.

The J gene is TRBJ2-7, the V gene TRBV6-5; TRBD2 aligns across 11 bases. V gave up 3 bases and J gave up 0 bases; unmatched junction bases: 1. The CDR3 is 15 amino acids. The germline gives CDR1 MNHEY, CDR2 SVGAGI. Here the CDR3 reads CASSYTSGSSYEQYF. The CDR3 DNA reads as TGTGCCAGCAGTTATACTAGCGGGAGCTCCTACGAGCAGTACTTC.

The rearrangement joins TRBV7-8 to TRBJ2-5; D perhaps matches TRBD1 (5 bases). The germline gives CDR1 SGHVS, CDR2 FQNEAQ. The CDR3 extends over 15 amino acids. V dropped 3 bases and J dropped 1 base, with 12 bases sitting between them. Here the CDR3 reads CASSFPRQTQETQYF. CDR3 DNA: TGTGCCAGCAGCTTCCCGAGACAGACCCAAGAGACCCAGTACTTC.

This clone was counted a single time. This rearrangement joins TRBV11-2 to TRBJ2-7, with a weak D call TRBD1 (5 bases). The CDR3 has 14 residues. Trimming removed 5 bases from V and 0 bases from J, with 11 bases in between. Germline loops: CDR1 SGHAT, CDR2 FQNNGV. In nucleotides, the CDR3 is TGTGCCAGCAGCAGGGGCTTCAGCTCCTACGAGCAGTACTTC. Encoded protein: CASSRGFSSYEQYF. Variable domain in full (rest from reference TRBV11-2 and TRBJ2-7): EAGVAQSPRYKIIEKRQSVAFWCNPISGHATLYWYQQILGQGPKLLIQFQNNGVVDDSQLPKDRFSAERLKGVDSTLKIQPAKLEDSAVYLCASSRGFSSYEQYFGPGTRLTVT.

The rearrangement links TRBV28 to TRBJ2-2, with TRBD2 matching over 8 bases. Germline V gene lookup returns CDR1 MDHEN and CDR2 SYDVKM. The CDR3 sequence is 23 residues long. V was pared by 6 bases and J by 2 bases, with 29 bases of the junction left unmatched. The CDR3 is CASRGFRGKLNGRAGFNTGELFF. The CDR3 DNA sequence: TGTGCCAGCAGGGGGTTTCGCGGGAAATTGAACGGGAGGGCCGGGTTCAACACCGGGGAGCTGTTTTTT.

The chain recombines TRBV10-2 with TRBJ2-1; 7 bases are a match to TRBD2. The germline gives CDR1 WSHSY, CDR2 SAAADI. The CDR3 is 15 amino acids. Trimming cost V 2 bases and J 5 bases; bases outside gene matches: 6. DNA of the CDR3: TGCGCCAGCAGTGAGGCCGGCGGGACTAACAATGAGCAGTTCTTC. It encodes CASSEAGGTNNEQFF.

J is TRBJ2-2 and V is TRBV6-5; maybe TRBD2 (7 bases). The V and J ends lost 6 bases and 7 bases respectively, with 18 bases between them. Germline CDR1 MNHEY, CDR2 SVGAGI. The length of the CDR3 is 15 residues. CDR3 loop: CASSRKGGDFGELFF. In DNA form, the CDR3 reads TGTGCCAGCAGCAGGAAGGGGGGGGACTTCGGGGAGCTGTTTTTT.

The chain uses TRBV29-1 and TRBJ1-1, with 8 positions matching TRBD1. This CDR3 region has 12 residues. The germline CDR1 and CDR2 sequences are SQVTM and ANQGSEA. V dropped 7 bases and J dropped 7; count of bases not matched to a gene: 8. CDR3 region: CSAAGGLGEAFF. The CDR3 DNA reads as TGCAGCGCGGCAGGGGGCCTCGGTGAAGCTTTCTTT.

The chain joins TRBV7-8 to TRBJ1-1; 10 nucleotides match TRBD1. Unmatched junction bases numbered 12, after V lost 5 bases and J lost 3 bases. The CDR3 contains 17 residues. Looked up from germline, CDR1 is SGHVS and CDR2 is FQNEAQ. The CDR3 region is CASSDRQGAEGDTEAFF. As DNA, the CDR3 is TGTGCCAGCAGCGACCGACAGGGGGCAGAAGGAGACACTGAAGCTTTCTTT. The full variable domain, completed using reference TRBV7-8 and TRBJ1-1, is GAGVSQSPRYKVAKRGQDVALRCDPISGHVSLFWYQQALGQGPEFLTYFQNEAQLDKSGLPSDRFFAERPEGSVSTLKIQRTQQEDSAVYLCASSDRQGAEGDTEAFFGQGTRLTVV.

CDR3 in DNA: TGTGCCACCAGCAATATAGCTGGGCAGCCCCAGCATTTT. Translating it yields CATSNIAGQPQHF. The chain has TRBV15 and TRBJ1-5; D is unclear. The CDR3 length is 13 residues. Germline values: CDR1 LNHNV, CDR2 YYDKDF (reference sequence). Trimming took 4 bases from V and 7 from J, leaving 11 bases between them.

The chain carries TRBV9 and TRBJ1-2, with D tentatively TRBD1 (5 bases). Trimming took 1 base from V and 0 from J, leaving 13 bases between them. This CDR3 spans 16 amino acids. CDR1 and CDR2 (germline): SGDLS, YYNGEE. CDR3 sequence (DNA): TGTGCCAGCAGCGTATCCGGGGGAGGGCCTAACTATGGCTACACCTTC. Encoded protein: CASSVSGGGPNYGYTF.

Details on this clone: An end of the junction differs from the germline gene, which may be a read error. The rearrangement joins TRBV4-1 to TRBJ1-3; a weak D match, TRBD1 (6 bases). CDR3 length: 18 amino acids. Germline V CDR1 and CDR2: MGHRA, YSYEKL. In DNA form, the CDR3 reads TGCGCCAGCAGCGAAGACAGGATTACCACTCGCTCTGGAAACACCATATATTTT. It encodes CASSEDRITTRSGNTIYF.